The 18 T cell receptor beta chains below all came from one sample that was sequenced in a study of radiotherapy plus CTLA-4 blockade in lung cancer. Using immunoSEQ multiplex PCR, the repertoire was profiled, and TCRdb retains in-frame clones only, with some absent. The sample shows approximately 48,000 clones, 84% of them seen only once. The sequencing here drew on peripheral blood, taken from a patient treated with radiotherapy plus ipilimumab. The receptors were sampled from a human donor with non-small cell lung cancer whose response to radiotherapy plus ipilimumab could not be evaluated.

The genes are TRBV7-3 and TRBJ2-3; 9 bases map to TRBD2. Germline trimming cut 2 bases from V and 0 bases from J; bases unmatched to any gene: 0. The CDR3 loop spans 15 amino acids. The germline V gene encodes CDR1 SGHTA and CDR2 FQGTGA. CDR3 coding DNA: TGTGCCAGCAGCTTACTAGCGGGGAGCACAGATACGCAGTATTTT. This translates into CASSLLAGSTDTQYF. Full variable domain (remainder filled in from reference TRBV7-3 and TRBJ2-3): GAGVSQTPSNKVTEKGKYVELRCDPISGHTALYWYRQSLGQGPEFLIYFQGTGAADDSGLPNDRFFAVRPEGSVSTLKIQRTERGDSAVYLCASSLLAGSTDTQYFGPGTRLTVL.

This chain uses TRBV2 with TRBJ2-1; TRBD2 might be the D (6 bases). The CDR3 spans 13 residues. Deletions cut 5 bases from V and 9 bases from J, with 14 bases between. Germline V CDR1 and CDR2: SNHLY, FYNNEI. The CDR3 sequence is CASSPHFGGEQFF. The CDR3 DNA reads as TGTGCCAGCAGTCCTCACTTCGGGGGTGAGCAGTTCTTC.

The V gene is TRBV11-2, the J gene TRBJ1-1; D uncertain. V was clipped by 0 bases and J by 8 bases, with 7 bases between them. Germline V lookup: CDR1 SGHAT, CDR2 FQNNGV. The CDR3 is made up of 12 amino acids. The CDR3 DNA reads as TGTGCCAGCAGCTTAGATCTGCGAGAAGCTTTCTTT. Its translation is CASSLDLREAFF.

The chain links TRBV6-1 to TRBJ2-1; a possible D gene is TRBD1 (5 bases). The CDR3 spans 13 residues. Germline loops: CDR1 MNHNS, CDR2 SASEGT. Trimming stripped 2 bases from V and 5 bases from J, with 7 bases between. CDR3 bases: TGTGCCAGCAGTGAATTAGGGGACAATGAGCAGTTCTTC. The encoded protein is CASSELGDNEQFF.

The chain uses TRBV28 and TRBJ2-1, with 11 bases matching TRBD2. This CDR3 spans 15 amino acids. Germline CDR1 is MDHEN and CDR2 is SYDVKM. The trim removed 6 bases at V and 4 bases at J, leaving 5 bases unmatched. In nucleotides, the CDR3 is TGTGCCAGCAGCTTTGGGACTAGCGGTTACAATGAGCAGTTCTTC. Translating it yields CASSFGTSGYNEQFF.

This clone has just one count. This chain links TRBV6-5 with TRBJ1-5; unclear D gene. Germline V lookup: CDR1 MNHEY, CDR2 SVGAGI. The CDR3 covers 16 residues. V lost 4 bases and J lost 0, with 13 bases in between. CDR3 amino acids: CASSLRGSGSNQPQHF. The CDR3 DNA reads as TGTGCCAGCAGTTTACGGGGATCGGGTAGCAATCAGCCCCAGCATTTT.

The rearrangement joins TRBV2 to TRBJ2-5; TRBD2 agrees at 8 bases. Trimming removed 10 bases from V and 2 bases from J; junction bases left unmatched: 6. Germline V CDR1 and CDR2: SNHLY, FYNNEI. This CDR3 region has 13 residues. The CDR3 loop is CATLSSGQETQYF. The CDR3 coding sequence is TGTGCCACCTTATCTAGCGGGCAAGAGACCCAGTACTTC.

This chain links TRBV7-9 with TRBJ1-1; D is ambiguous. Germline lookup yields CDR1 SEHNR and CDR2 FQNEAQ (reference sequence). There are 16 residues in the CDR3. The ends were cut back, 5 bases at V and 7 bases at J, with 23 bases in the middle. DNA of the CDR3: TGTGCCAGCAGCCGGCCCCGGACGTTATCCGAGGGTGAAGCTTTCTTT. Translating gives CASSRPRTLSEGEAFF. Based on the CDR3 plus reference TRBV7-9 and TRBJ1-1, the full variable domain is DTGVSQNPRHKITKRGQNVTFRCDPISEHNRLYWYRQTLGQGPEFLTYFQNEAQLEKSRLLSDRFSAERPKGSFSTLEIQRTEQGDSAMYLCASSRPRTLSEGEAFFGQGTRLTVV.

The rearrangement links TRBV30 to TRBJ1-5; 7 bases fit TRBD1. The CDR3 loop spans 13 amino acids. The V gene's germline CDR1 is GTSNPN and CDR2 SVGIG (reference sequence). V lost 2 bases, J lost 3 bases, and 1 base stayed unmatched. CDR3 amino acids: CAWSTGANQPQHF. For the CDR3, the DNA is TGTGCCTGGAGTACAGGGGCCAATCAGCCCCAGCATTTT.

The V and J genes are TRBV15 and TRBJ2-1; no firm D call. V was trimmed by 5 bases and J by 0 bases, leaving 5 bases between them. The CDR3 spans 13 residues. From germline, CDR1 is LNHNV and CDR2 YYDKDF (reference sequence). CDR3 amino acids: CATSESSYNEQFF. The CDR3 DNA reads TGTGCCACCAGCGAGAGCTCCTACAATGAGCAGTTCTTC.

Written as DNA, the CDR3 is TGTGCTAGTGGTTTTGGGACTAGCGGGCAACCTCCCAACTACAATGAGCAGTTCTTC. This translates into CASGFGTSGQPPNYNEQFF. This sequence joins TRBV12-5 and TRBJ2-1; the match to TRBD2 covers 12 bases. Trimming cost V 3 bases and J 3 bases; bases outside gene matches: 12. In germline, CDR1 is LGHNT, CDR2 FRNRAP. This CDR3 region has 19 residues. Based on the CDR3 plus reference TRBV12-5 and TRBJ2-1, the full variable domain is DARVTQTPRHKVTEMGQEVTMRCQPILGHNTVFWYRQTMMQGLELLAYFRNRAPLDDSGMPKDRFSAEMPDATLATLKIQPSEPRDSAVYFCASGFGTSGQPPNYNEQFFGPGTRLTVL.

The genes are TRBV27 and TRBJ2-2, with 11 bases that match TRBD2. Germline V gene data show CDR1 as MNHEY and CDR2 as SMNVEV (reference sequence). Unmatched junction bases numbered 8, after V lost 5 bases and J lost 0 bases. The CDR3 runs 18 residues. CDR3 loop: CASSPGNSGRANTGELFF. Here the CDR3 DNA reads TGTGCCAGCAGTCCAGGGAATAGCGGGAGGGCGAACACCGGGGAGCTGTTTTTT.

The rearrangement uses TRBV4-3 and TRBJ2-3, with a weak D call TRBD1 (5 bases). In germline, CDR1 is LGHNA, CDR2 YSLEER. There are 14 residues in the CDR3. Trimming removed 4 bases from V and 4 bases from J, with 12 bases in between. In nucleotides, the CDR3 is TGCGCCAGCAGCCCTAGGGGTGTCGCAGATACGCAGTATTTT. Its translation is CASSPRGVADTQYF.

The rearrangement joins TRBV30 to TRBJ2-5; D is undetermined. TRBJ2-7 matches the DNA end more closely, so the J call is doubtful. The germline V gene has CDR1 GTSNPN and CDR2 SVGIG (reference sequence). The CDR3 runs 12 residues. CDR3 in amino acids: CAWSHASYEQYF. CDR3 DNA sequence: TGTGCCTGGAGTCATGCCTCCTACGAGCAGTACTTC.

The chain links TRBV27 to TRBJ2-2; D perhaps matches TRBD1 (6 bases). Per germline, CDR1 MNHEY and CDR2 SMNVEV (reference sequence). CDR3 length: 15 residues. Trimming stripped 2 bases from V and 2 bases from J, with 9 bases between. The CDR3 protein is CASSLPDSNTGELFF. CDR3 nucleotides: TGTGCCAGCAGTTTACCGGACAGCAACACCGGGGAGCTGTTTTTT.

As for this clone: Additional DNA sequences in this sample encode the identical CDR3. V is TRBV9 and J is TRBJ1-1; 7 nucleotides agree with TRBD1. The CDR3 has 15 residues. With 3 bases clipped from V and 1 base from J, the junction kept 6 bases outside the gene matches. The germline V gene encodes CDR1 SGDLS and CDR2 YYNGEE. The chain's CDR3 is CASSATGWGNTEAFF. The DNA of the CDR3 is TGTGCCAGCAGCGCGACAGGGTGGGGGAACACTGAAGCTTTCTTT.

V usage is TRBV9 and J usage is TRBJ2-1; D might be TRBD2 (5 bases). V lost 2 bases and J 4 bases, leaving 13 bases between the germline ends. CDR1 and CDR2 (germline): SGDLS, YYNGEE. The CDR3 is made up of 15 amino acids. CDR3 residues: CASSVGRGFYNEQFF. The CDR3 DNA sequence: TGTGCCAGCAGCGTTGGACGGGGTTTTTACAATGAGCAGTTCTTC.

CDR3: CASGAREGQGAGRELFF. Written as DNA, the CDR3 is TGTGCCAGCGGGGCTAGAGAGGGACAGGGGGCTGGGAGGGAGCTGTTTTTT. This chain joins TRBV25-1 and TRBJ2-2; 12 positions match TRBD1. Germline trimming cut 8 bases from V and 9 bases from J; bases unmatched to any gene: 16. CDR3 length: 17 residues. Germline loops: CDR1 MGHDK, CDR2 SYGVNS.